This T cell receptor beta chain was captured by sequencing in a study of human T cells and chemical hapten exposure. For the study at large: DPC (0.01%) was patch tested on the upper back and read at 6 days. Small pooled library volume differences chiefly drove per-sample TCR yield variation.

With respect to this clonotype: What it recognizes is unknown.

TCRdb re-analysed the RACE reads in MiXCR, keeping a single row per CDR3 protein. Altogether tens of thousands of distinct CDR3 sequences are present, around 7.8% being singletons, with the ten largest covering around 1.5%. Germline V gene lookup returns CDR1 SGHNT and CDR2 YYREEE (reference sequence). The CDR3 has 14 residues. Deletions cut 7 bases from V and 1 base from J, with 14 bases between. Study-wide results and caveats: It was expanded TCRs that formed significantly more large CDR3 similarity clusters than controls did.

Stated time point: patch test 1, 2 weeks after DPC sensitization. Noted treatment: therapeutic diphenylcyclopropenone sensitization with weekly scalp DPC. This receptor was obtained from a woman aged 25 to 39 with alopecia areata. Some clones in this sample may be carry-over from other donors' samples. The sample was whole blood, taken in connection with sensitization to the hapten diphenylcyclopropenone (DPC). The rearrangement uses TRBV5-4 and TRBJ1-1, with TRBD1 as a possible D gene (6 bases). CDR3 region: CASRPWGRNTEAFF. Here the CDR3 DNA reads TGTGCCAGCCGGCCTTGGGGGCGGAACACTGAAGCTTTCTTT.